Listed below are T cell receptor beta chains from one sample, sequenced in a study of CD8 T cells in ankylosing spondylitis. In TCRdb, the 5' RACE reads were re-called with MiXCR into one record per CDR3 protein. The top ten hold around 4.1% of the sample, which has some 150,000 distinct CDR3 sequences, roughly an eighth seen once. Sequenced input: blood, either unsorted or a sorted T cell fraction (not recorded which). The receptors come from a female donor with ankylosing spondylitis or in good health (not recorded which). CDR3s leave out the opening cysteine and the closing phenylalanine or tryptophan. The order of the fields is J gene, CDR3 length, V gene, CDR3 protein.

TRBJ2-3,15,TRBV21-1,ASSNASGRVNTDTQY
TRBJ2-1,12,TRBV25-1,AGSRGGSYNEQF
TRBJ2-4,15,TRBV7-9,ASSGLFALSYKDIQY
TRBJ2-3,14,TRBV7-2,ASSTGTSSSTDTQY
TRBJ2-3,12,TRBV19,ASSRAVGIVTQY
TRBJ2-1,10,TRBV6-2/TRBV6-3,ASSPTNNEQF
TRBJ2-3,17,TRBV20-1,SARVTSGSPSPSTDTQY
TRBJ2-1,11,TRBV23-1,ASSHGRVNEQF
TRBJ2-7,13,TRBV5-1,ASSPLDRGPYEQY
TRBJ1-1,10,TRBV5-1,ASSPDSDEAF
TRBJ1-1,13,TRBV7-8,ASSLVRSMNTEAF
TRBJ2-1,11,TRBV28,ASSAGRYNEQF
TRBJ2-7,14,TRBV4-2,ASSQVSGGLTYEQY
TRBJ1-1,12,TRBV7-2,ASSLQGGGTEAF
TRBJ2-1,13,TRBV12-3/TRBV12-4,ASRQQGAGYNEQF
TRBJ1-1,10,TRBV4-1,ASSQDRVVAF
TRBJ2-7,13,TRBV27,AIRGLSGSSYEQY
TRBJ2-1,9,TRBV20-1,SATSYNEQF
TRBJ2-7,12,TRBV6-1,ASSPRVRDYEQY
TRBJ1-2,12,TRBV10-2,ASSERVQGLGYT
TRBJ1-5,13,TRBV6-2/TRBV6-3,ASSYWTGAWVPQH
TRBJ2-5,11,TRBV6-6,ASSTGPQETQY
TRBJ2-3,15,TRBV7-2,ASSIQSGRPRGDTQY
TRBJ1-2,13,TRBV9,ASSVMAGGGYGYT
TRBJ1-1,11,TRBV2,ASTGALGTEAF
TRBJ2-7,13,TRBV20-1,SARGIDSGSYEQY
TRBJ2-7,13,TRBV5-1,ASSLRQATPYEQY
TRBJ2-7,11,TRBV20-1,SATTGGIYEQY
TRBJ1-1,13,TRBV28,ASRGGGHGGTEAF
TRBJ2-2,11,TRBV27,ASTLAGGGELF
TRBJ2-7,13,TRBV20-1,SARGVRGSPYEQY